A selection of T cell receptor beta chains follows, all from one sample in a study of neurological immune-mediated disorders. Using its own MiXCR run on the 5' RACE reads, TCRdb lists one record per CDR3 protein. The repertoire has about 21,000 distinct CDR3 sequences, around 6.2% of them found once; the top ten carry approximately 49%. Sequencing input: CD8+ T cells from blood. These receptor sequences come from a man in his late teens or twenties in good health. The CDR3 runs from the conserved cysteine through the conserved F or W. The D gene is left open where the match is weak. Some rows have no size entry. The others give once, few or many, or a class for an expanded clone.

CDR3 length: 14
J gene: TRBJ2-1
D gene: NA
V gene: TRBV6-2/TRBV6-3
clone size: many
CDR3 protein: CASSLGSQADEQFF
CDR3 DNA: TGTGCCAGCAGTCTCGGGTCCCAAGCGGATGAGCAGTTCTTC

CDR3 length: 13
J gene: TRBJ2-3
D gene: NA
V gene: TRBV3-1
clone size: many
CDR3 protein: CASSQDFRVGPYF
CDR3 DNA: TGTGCCAGCAGCCAAGACTTCCGCGTCGGGCCGTATTTT

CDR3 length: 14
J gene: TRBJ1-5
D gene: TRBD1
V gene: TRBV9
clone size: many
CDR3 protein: CASSIGQGNQPQHF
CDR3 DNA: TGTGCCAGCAGCATCGGACAGGGCAATCAGCCCCAGCATTTT

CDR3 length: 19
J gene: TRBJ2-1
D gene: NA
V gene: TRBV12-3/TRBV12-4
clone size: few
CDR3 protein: CASSPFPGDPPLSYNEQFF
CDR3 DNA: TGTGCCAGCAGCCCCTTTCCGGGGGACCCCCCTTTATCCTACAATGAGCAGTTCTTC

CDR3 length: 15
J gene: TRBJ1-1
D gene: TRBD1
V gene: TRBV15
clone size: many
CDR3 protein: CATDPGQGDVTEAFF
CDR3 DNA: TGTGCCACCGATCCGGGACAGGGGGACGTCACTGAAGCTTTCTTT

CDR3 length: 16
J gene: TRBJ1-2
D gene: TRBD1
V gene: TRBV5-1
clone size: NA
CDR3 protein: CASSLTSTGGNYGYTF
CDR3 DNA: TGCGCCAGCAGCTTAACTTCGACAGGGGGCAACTATGGCTACACCTTC

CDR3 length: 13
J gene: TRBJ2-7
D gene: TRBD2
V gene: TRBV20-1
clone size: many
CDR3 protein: CSGGTSDSYEQYF
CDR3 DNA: TGCAGTGGCGGGACTAGCGACTCCTACGAGCAGTACTTC

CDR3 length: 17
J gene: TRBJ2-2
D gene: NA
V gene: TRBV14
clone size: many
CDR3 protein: CASSQDSARLQDGELFF
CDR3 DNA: TGTGCCAGCAGCCAAGATTCGGCGAGATTGCAAGACGGGGAGCTGTTTTTT

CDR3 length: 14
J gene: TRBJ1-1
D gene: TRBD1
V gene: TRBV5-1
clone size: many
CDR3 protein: CASSWSGGHTEAFF
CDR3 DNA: TGCGCCAGCAGCTGGTCAGGGGGCCACACTGAAGCTTTCTTT

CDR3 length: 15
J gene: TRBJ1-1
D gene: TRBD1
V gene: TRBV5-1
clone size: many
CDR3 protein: CASSLVGTANTEAFF
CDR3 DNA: TGCGCCAGCAGCTTGGTCGGGACAGCGAACACTGAAGCTTTCTTT

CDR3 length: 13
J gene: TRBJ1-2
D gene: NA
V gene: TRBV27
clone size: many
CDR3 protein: CASSFGANYGYTF
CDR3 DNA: TGTGCCAGCAGTTTCGGCGCTAACTATGGCTACACCTTC

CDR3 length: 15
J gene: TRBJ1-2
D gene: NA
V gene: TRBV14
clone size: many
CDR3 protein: CASSQVPGDVFGATF
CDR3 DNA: TGTGCCAGCAGCCAAGTGCCAGGGGACGTCTTTGGTGCCACCTTC

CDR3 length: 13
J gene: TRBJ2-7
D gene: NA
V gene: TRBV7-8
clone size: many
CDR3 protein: CASSFQRFYEQYF
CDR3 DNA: TGTGCCAGCAGCTTCCAGAGATTCTACGAGCAGTACTTC

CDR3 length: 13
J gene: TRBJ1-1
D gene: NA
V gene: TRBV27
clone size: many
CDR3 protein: CASRPGGSTEAFF
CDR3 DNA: TGTGCCAGCAGGCCCGGGGGTTCCACTGAAGCTTTCTTT

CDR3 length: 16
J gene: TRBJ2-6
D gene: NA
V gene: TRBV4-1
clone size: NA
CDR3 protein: CASSQKLSSGANVLTF
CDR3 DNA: TGCGCCAGCAGCCAAAAGCTGTCCTCTGGGGCCAACGTCCTGACTTTC

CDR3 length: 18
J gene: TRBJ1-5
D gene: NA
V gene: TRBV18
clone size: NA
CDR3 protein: CASSPTGITVRGPRPQHF
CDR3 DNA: TGTGCCAGCTCACCAACTGGTATAACCGTGAGGGGCCCCCGGCCCCAGCATTTT

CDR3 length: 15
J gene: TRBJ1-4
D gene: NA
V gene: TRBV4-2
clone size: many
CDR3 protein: CASSQDGPRDEKLFF
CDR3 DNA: TGTGCCAGCAGCCAAGATGGTCCCAGGGATGAAAAACTGTTTTTT